The clone carrying this TCR beta chain has more than one count but fewer than ten. Its antigen is not known. This specimen belongs to a study of blood T cells in healthy people across ages. General study results and limits: When set beside aged donors, long-lived donors presented more naive CD4+ cells and higher diversity.

Every donor provided around 9.3 milliliters of peripheral blood. Then a second PCR, running about 6 to 12 cycles, was carried out with a sample-barcoded 5' primer and a J-beta primer mix. From each sample, at least 3 million paired-end reads containing CDR3 were obtained. From the 5' RACE reads, TCRdb called clonotypes with MiXCR, one entry per CDR3 protein. Of approximately 670,000 distinct CDR3 sequences listed, 35% to 50% are singletons. The CDR3 extends over 18 amino acids. Germline values: CDR1 SGHRS, CDR2 YFSETQ. The ends lost 3 bases at V and 1 base at J; junction bases unmatched: 7. This receptor was obtained from an elderly man in good health. Specimen: blood. The rearrangement joins TRBV5-1 to TRBJ2-3; 14 nucleotides match TRBD2. Here the CDR3 DNA reads TGCGCCAGCAGCTCCGGACTAGCGGGAGGCGATGGCACAGATACGCAGTATTTT. Protein sequence: CASSSGLAGGDGTDTQYF.